The 17 T cell receptor beta chains listed next were all sequenced from one sample in a study of OX40 agonist ivuxolimab in advanced cancers. Only in-frame clones appear in the TCRdb table, and some are missing; sequencing was by immunoSEQ multiplex PCR. The sample has some 49,000 clones, approximately 86% seen once. The material was CD4+ or CD8+ T cells sorted from blood, obtained in a trial of the OX40 agonist ivuxolimab. The receptors shown here come from an adult with an advanced solid tumor such as melanoma, head and neck, liver or kidney cancer.

The rearrangement joins TRBV19 to TRBJ1-1, with D uncertain. Germline-derived CDR1 and CDR2 are LNHDA and SQIVND (reference sequence). V lost 3 bases to trimming and J lost 2 bases, with 13 bases between them. The CDR3 has 15 residues. The CDR3 here is CASSMAGSLNTEAFF. Here the CDR3 DNA reads TGTGCCAGTAGTATGGCGGGCTCCCTAAACACTGAAGCTTTCTTT.

This clone was counted a single time. The chain recombines TRBV25-1 with TRBJ2-6; TRBD1 might be the D (5 bases). In germline, CDR1 is MGHDK, CDR2 SYGVNS. Trimming cost V 7 bases and J 0 bases, with 13 bases left between them. This CDR3 is built from 16 residues. CDR3 DNA sequence: TGTGCCAGCACAGGGAATAGTCACTCTGGGGCCAACGTCCTGACTTTC. Its translation: CASTGNSHSGANVLTF.

This sequence joins TRBV4-3 and TRBJ1-1; TRBD1 agrees at 8 bases. Germline V gene lookup returns CDR1 LGHNA and CDR2 YSLEER. The CDR3 is 14 amino acids. Trimming at V came to 4 bases and at J to 4 bases, leaving 5 bases not matched to a gene. Here the CDR3 reads CASSLTGAATEAFF. Written as DNA, the CDR3 is TGCGCCAGCAGCCTGACAGGGGCTGCCACTGAAGCTTTCTTT.

The chain uses TRBV9 and TRBJ1-2, with no clear D. CDR3 length: 12 residues. Germline CDR1 is SGDLS and CDR2 is YYNGEE. The ends were cut back, 0 bases at V and 4 bases at J, with 4 bases in the middle. CDR3 region: CASSVDPYGYTF. In DNA, the CDR3 is TGTGCCAGCAGCGTAGATCCCTATGGCTACACCTTC.

V and J are TRBV15 and TRBJ2-5, with TRBD2 as a possible D gene (5 bases). Trimming took off 0 bases at V and 3 bases at J, with 11 bases between the two ends. The CDR3 sequence is 15 residues long. Germline V gene lookup returns CDR1 LNHNV and CDR2 YYDKDF (reference sequence). The DNA for the CDR3 is TGTGCCACCAGCAGAGATCAGGAAGCGGAAGAGACCCAGTACTTC. It yields the protein CATSRDQEAEETQYF.

The chain has TRBV19 and TRBJ2-7; D is perhaps TRBD1 (6 bases). Between the trimmed V and J ends, which lost 6 bases and 4 bases, there was a span of 16 bases. This CDR3 contains 14 residues. Germline loops: CDR1 LNHDA, CDR2 SQIVND (reference sequence). The CDR3 is CASRPRAGVYEQYF. CDR3 coding DNA: TGTGCCAGTAGGCCTCGGGCAGGGGTGTACGAGCAGTACTTC.

The CDR3 loop reads CASSLGVQGGYGYTF. In nucleotides, the CDR3 is TGCGCCAGCAGCTTGGGTGTACAGGGAGGCTATGGCTACACCTTC. The chain is built from TRBV5-1 and TRBJ1-2; possibly TRBD1 for D (6 bases). Trimming cost V 0 bases and J 4 bases, with 13 bases left between them. Per the germline V gene, CDR1 is SGHRS and CDR2 is YFSETQ. The CDR3 contains 15 residues.

V gene TRBV28 combines with J gene TRBJ1-2, with D tentatively TRBD1 (5 bases). In germline, CDR1 is MDHEN, CDR2 SYDVKM. This CDR3 is built from 17 residues. V was pared by 5 bases and J by 9 bases, with 28 bases between. The CDR3 loop reads CASSDIGTGLNEGSYTF. CDR3 bases: TGTGCCAGCAGTGATATAGGGACGGGCCTAAATGAAGGGAGCTACACCTTC.

The rearrangement joins TRBV27 to TRBJ2-7; 9 nucleotides align to TRBD1. The CDR3 extends over 14 amino acids. V shed 3 bases and J 3 bases; nucleotides not matched to a gene: 3. Germline lookup yields CDR1 MNHEY and CDR2 SMNVEV (reference sequence). CDR3 bases: TGTGCCAGCAGTTTTACAGGGGGCATCTACGAGCAGTACTTC. Its protein product is CASSFTGGIYEQYF.

The chain combines TRBV7-2 with TRBJ2-7, with 9 bases matching TRBD2. With V trimmed by 6 bases and J by 0 bases, 18 bases remained unmatched. This CDR3 is built from 19 residues. CDR1 is SGHTA and CDR2 is FQGNSA in the germline V gene. The CDR3 DNA reads TGTGCCAGCAGTCCTCCCTACACCGGGACTAGCAGGAGCTCCTACGAGCAGTACTTC. Amino acids: CASSPPYTGTSRSSYEQYF. The full variable domain, in which reference TRBV7-2 and TRBJ2-7 provide the parts outside the CDR3, is GAGVSQSPSNKVTEKGKDVELRCDPISGHTALYWYRQSLGQGLEFLIYFQGNSAPDKSGLPSDRFSAERTGGSVSTLTIQRTQQEDSAVYLCASSPPYTGTSRSSYEQYFGPGTRLTVT.

In this sample, this clone turned up a few times. V is TRBV11-2 and J is TRBJ2-7; weak D call: TRBD2 (5 bases). V was trimmed by 3 bases and J by 2 bases, leaving 8 bases between them. CDR1 is SGHAT, CDR2 FQNNGV, per germline. This CDR3 has 13 residues. CDR3 coding DNA: TGTGCCAGCAGCTTTTCCGGGACCTACGAGCAGTACTTC. It translates to CASSFSGTYEQYF.

The chain employs TRBV6-1 and TRBJ2-6, with D unclear. CDR1 is MNHNS, CDR2 SASEGT, per germline. V gave up 8 bases and J gave up 0 bases, with 8 bases separating them. The CDR3 sequence is 14 residues long. The CDR3 is CASSRLSGANVLTF. The CDR3 DNA reads as TGTGCCAGCTCCCGTCTCTCTGGGGCCAACGTCCTGACTTTC.

The chain carries TRBV4-2 and TRBJ2-7; the D gene is possibly TRBD2 (6 bases). The CDR3 length is 15 residues. V shed 1 base and J shed 1 base, with 11 bases lying between them. Germline-derived CDR1 and CDR2 are LGHNA and YNFKEQ. The chain's CDR3 is CASSQGRGPSYEQYF. CDR3 DNA: TGTGCCAGCAGCCAAGGGAGGGGTCCATCCTACGAGCAGTACTTC.

This chain connects TRBV13 to TRBJ2-2; 10 nucleotides align to TRBD2. V was clipped by 0 bases and J by 2 bases; unmatched bases: 3. The germline V gene has CDR1 PRHDT and CDR2 FYEKMQ (reference sequence). The CDR3 totals 17 residues. The CDR3 bases are TGTGCCAGCAGCTTAGGCCTAGCGGGAGAAAACACCGGGGAGCTGTTTTTT. It translates to CASSLGLAGENTGELFF.

The V call is TRBV7-3, the J call TRBJ2-1; D is perhaps TRBD2 (7 bases). This CDR3 comprises 13 residues. V was shortened by 5 bases and J by 4 bases, with 9 bases between the two germline ends. In germline, CDR1 is SGHTA, CDR2 FQGTGA. The CDR3 protein is CASSAGAYNEQFF. The CDR3 region has the DNA TGTGCCAGCAGCGCGGGGGCGTACAATGAGCAGTTCTTC.

The rearrangement joins TRBV9 to TRBJ2-3; 15 bases line up with TRBD2. CDR1 is SGDLS, CDR2 YYNGEE, per germline. This CDR3 has 20 amino acids. V dropped 0 bases and J dropped 0; count of bases not matched to a gene: 8. The CDR3 sequence: CASSVALPGLAGGSTDTQYF. In nucleotides, the CDR3 is TGTGCCAGCAGCGTAGCTCTTCCGGGACTAGCGGGGGGTAGCACAGATACGCAGTATTTT.

This clone appeared a single time. The J gene is TRBJ2-1, the V gene TRBV4-1; TRBD1 agrees at 12 bases. V was pared by 5 bases and J by 3 bases, with 11 bases of the junction left unmatched. Per germline, CDR1 MGHRA and CDR2 YSYEKL. CDR3 length: 18 residues. The CDR3 region is CASSNRDRGRVNYNEQFF. The CDR3 coding sequence is TGCGCCAGCAGCAACAGGGACAGGGGGCGCGTCAACTACAATGAGCAGTTCTTC.